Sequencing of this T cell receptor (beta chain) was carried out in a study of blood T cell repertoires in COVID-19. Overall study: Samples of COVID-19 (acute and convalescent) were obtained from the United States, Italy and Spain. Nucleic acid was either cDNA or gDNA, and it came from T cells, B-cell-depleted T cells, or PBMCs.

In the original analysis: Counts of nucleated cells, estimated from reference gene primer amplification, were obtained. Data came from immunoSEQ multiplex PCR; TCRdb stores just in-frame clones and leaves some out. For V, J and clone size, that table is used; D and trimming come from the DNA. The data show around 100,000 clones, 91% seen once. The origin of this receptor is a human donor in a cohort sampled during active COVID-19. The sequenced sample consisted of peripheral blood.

CDR3 sequence: CASNRADTDTQYF. The DNA of the CDR3 is TGTGCCAGCAACAGGGCGGACACAGATACGCAGTATTTT. This chain links TRBV6-5 with TRBJ2-3; a possible D gene is TRBD1 (6 bases). There are 13 residues in the CDR3. Germline CDR1 MNHEY, CDR2 SVGAGI. V gave up 7 bases and J gave up 2 bases, with 10 bases separating them.